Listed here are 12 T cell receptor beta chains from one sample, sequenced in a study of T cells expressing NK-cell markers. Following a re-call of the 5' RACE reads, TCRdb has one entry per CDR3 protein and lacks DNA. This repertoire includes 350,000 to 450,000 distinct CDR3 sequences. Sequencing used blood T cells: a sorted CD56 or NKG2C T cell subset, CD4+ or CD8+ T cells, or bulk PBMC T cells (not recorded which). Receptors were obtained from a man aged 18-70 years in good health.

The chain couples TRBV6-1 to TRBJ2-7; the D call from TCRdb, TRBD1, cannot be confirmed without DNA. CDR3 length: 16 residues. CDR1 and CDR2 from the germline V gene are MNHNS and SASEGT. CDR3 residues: CASRRLGQGYTYEQYF.

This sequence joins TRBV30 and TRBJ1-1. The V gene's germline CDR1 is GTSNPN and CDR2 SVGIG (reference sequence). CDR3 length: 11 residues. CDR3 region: CASSRVPEAFF.

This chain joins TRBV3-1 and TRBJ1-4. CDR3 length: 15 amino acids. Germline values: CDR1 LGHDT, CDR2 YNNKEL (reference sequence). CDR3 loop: CASSSTMGGYEKLFF.

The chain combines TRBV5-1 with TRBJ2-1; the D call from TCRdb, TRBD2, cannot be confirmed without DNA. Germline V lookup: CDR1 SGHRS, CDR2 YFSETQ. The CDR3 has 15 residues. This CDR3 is CASRRGDVAYNEQFF.

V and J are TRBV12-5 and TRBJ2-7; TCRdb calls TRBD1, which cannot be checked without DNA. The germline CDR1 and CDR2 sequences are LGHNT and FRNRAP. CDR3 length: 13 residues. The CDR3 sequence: CASGLKGTDEQYF.

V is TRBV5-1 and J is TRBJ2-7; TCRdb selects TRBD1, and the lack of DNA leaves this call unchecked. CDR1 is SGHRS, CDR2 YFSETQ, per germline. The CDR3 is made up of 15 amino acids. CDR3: CASSSRTGGHYEQYF.

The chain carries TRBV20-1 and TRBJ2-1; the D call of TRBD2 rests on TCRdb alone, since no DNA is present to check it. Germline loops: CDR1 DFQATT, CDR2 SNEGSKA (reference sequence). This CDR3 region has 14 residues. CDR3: CSARGDLLSGEQFF.

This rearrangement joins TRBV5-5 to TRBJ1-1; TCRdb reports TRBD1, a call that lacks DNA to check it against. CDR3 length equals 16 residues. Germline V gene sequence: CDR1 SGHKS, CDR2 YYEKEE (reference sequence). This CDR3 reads CASSQTVRQLYTEAFF.

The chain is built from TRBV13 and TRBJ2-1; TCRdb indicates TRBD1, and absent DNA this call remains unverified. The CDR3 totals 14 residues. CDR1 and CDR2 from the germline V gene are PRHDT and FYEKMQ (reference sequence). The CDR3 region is CASIIMGPGNEQFF.

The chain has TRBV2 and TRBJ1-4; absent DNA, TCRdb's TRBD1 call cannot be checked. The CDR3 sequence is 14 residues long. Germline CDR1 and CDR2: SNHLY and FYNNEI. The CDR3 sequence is CASMRGVNNEKLFF.

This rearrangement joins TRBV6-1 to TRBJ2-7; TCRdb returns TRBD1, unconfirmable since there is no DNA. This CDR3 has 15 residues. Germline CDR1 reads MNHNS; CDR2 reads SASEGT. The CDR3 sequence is CASKPNTGQSYEQYF.

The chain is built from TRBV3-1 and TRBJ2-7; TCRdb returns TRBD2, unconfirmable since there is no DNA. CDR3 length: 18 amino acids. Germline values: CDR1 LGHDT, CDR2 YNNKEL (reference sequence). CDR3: CASSQGALRTSGVHEQYF.